Each of the 26 T cell receptor beta chains below was sequenced from the same sample in a study of blood T cell repertoires in COVID-19. Measured with immunoSEQ multiplex PCR; TCRdb has only the in-frame clones, and not every one. The sample yields 200,000 to 250,000 clones, about 90% seen once. The sample taken for sequencing was peripheral blood. These receptors were obtained from a man aged 25-45 years with acute or convalescent COVID-19.

This clone was seen a handful of times. The genes are TRBV4-1 and TRBJ1-5, with D hard to call. V dropped 2 bases and J dropped 6 bases, with 8 bases sitting between them. This CDR3 has 13 residues. CDR1 and CDR2 from the germline V gene are MGHRA and YSYEKL. As DNA, the CDR3 is TGCGCCAGCAGCCAACAATTCAGTCAGCCCCAGCATTTT. Translated, it gives CASSQQFSQPQHF.

There are many counts of this clone. The chain combines TRBV19 with TRBJ1-1; perhaps TRBD1 as D (6 bases). V was pared by 1 base and J by 4 bases, with 7 bases between. The CDR3 is 13 residues long. The V gene's germline CDR1 is LNHDA and CDR2 SQIVND (reference sequence). The CDR3 is CASSIVQGTEAFF. CDR3 nucleotide sequence: TGTGCCAGTAGTATAGTACAGGGCACTGAAGCTTTCTTT. Full variable domain (remainder filled in from reference TRBV19 and TRBJ1-1): DGGITQSPKYLFRKEGQNVTLSCEQNLNHDAMYWYRQDPGQGLRLIYYSQIVNDFQKGDIAEGYSVSREKKESFPLTVTSAQKNPTAFYLCASSIVQGTEAFFGQGTRLTVV.

The V gene is TRBV5-4, the J gene TRBJ2-7; possible D gene TRBD2, 6 bases. The CDR3 consists of 12 residues. The V gene lost 4 bases and the J gene lost 5 bases, with 10 bases spanning the gap. Looked up from germline, CDR1 is SGHNT and CDR2 is YYREEE (reference sequence). Written as DNA, the CDR3 is TGTGCCAGCAGCGGGACTGCCCACGAGCAGTACTTC. Translating gives CASSGTAHEQYF.

This sequence joins TRBV9 and TRBJ1-6; 7 bases align to TRBD1. V trimming: 4 bases; J trimming: 8 bases; junction bases outside the gene matches: 12. CDR3 length equals 16 residues. The germline V gene encodes CDR1 SGDLS and CDR2 YYNGEE. The CDR3 DNA sequence: TGTGCCAGCAGCAACCCGGGACAGCATGCTTATTCACCCCTCCACTTT. This sequence encodes CASSNPGQHAYSPLHF. Combining the CDR3 with reference TRBV9 and TRBJ1-6 gives the whole variable domain DSGVTQTPKHLITATGQRVTLRCSPRSGDLSVYWYQQSLDQGLQFLIQYYNGEERAKGNILERFSAQQFPDLHSELNLSSLELGDSALYFCASSNPGQHAYSPLHFGNGTRLTVT.

This chain links TRBV10-1 with TRBJ1-1, with 7 nucleotides matching TRBD1. The CDR3 totals 13 residues. J was trimmed by 8 bases and V by 2 bases; bases with no gene match: 5. Germline lookup yields CDR1 WNHNN and CDR2 SYGVQD (reference sequence). In DNA, the CDR3 is TGCGCCAGCAGTGAGAGGTACAGGGGCGAAGCTTTCTTT. This sequence encodes CASSERYRGEAFF.

This chain uses TRBV28 with TRBJ2-1; TRBD2 agrees at 8 bases. Germline loops: CDR1 MDHEN, CDR2 SYDVKM. CDR3 length: 15 residues. J was trimmed by 3 bases and V by 7 bases; bases with no gene match: 8. CDR3 bases: TGTGCCAGCAACCCGGGACTAGATATCTACAATGAGCAGTTCTTC. This encodes CASNPGLDIYNEQFF.

The J gene is TRBJ2-7, the V gene TRBV15, with 9 bases that match TRBD2. The CDR3 has 16 amino acids. Germline CDR1 reads LNHNV; CDR2 reads YYDKDF (reference sequence). The V segment lost 3 bases and the J segment 3 bases; nucleotides outside the gene matches: 9. CDR3 protein: CATSRVSGRRGYEQYF. The CDR3 DNA reads TGTGCCACCAGCAGGGTAAGCGGGAGGCGCGGCTACGAGCAGTACTTC.

This sequence joins TRBV28 and TRBJ1-2; TRBD1 agrees at 7 bases. Germline V gene lookup returns CDR1 MDHEN and CDR2 SYDVKM. The CDR3 runs to 14 residues. V lost 6 bases, J lost 3 bases, and 7 bases stayed unmatched. This chain's CDR3 is CASSLPGGDYGYTF. The CDR3 nucleotides read TGTGCCAGCAGCCTACCAGGGGGAGACTATGGCTACACCTTC.

V usage is TRBV27 and J usage is TRBJ1-1, with D perhaps matching TRBD1 (5 bases). The V end lost 5 bases, the J end lost 10 bases, and 14 bases lay between the germline ends. The CDR3 runs to 12 residues. In germline, CDR1 is MNHEY, CDR2 SMNVEV (reference sequence). CDR3 residues: CASSPRGGAAFF. The DNA for the CDR3 is TGTGCCAGCAGTCCTAGAGGTGGGGCAGCTTTCTTT.

The rearrangement links TRBV5-8 to TRBJ2-1; D is undetermined. The ends were cut back, 0 bases at V and 0 bases at J, with 13 bases in the middle. From germline, CDR1 is SGHTS and CDR2 YDEGEE. The CDR3 is 17 residues long. CDR3 residues: CASSLDRPGSSYNEQFF. The CDR3 DNA sequence: TGTGCCAGCAGCTTGGATCGCCCAGGAAGCTCCTACAATGAGCAGTTCTTC.

This clone was seen only once. The chain combines TRBV11-2 with TRBJ2-1; the match to TRBD2 covers 9 bases. V gave up 4 bases and J gave up 6 bases; unmatched junction bases: 4. The CDR3 spans 14 residues. Germline V gives CDR1 SGHAT, CDR2 FQNNGV. The CDR3 is CASSSSGRPNEQFF. The CDR3 DNA reads as TGTGCCAGCAGCTCCAGCGGGAGGCCCAATGAGCAGTTCTTC.

The rearrangement uses TRBV3-1 (or the pseudogene TRBV3-2) and TRBJ1-1, with D maybe TRBD1 (6 bases). The CDR3 sequence is 16 residues long. V was cut by 6 bases and J by 1 base, with 18 bases left in between. The V gene's germline CDR1 is LGHDT and CDR2 YNNKEL (reference sequence). The CDR3: CASSFRGADKNTEAFF. CDR3 bases: TGTGCCAGCAGTTTTCGGGGGGCGGACAAGAACACTGAAGCTTTCTTT.

The chain employs TRBV19 and TRBJ2-2, with D possibly matching TRBD2 (6 bases). The CDR3 runs 16 residues. The V and J ends lost 5 bases and 4 bases respectively, with 17 bases between them. Germline CDR1 LNHDA, CDR2 SQIVND (reference sequence). The chain's CDR3 is CASSPHSGLRTGELFF. DNA for the CDR3: TGTGCCAGTAGTCCACACTCGGGACTCCGCACCGGGGAGCTGTTTTTT.

This chain connects TRBV11-1 to TRBJ1-2, with D possibly matching TRBD1 (6 bases). V shed 4 bases and J shed 1 base, with 10 bases lying between them. Germline V CDR1 and CDR2: SGHAT, FQDESV (reference sequence). This CDR3 spans 14 amino acids. CDR3 sequence: CASSSARGNYGYTF. In nucleotides, the CDR3 is TGTGCCAGCAGCTCAGCCAGGGGTAACTATGGCTACACCTTC.

The V and J genes are TRBV4-1 and TRBJ2-1, with a tentative D call TRBD2 (5 bases). Germline V gene sequence: CDR1 MGHRA, CDR2 YSYEKL. Trimming removed 6 bases at V and 12 bases at J, with 21 bases between. The CDR3 is made up of 14 amino acids. The CDR3 reads CASRPPGSGWGQFF. In DNA, the CDR3 is TGCGCCAGCAGACCGCCGGGGTCTGGGTGGGGGCAGTTCTTC.

The J gene is TRBJ2-2, the V gene TRBV7-3; the match to TRBD2 covers 8 bases. This CDR3 has 14 amino acids. CDR1 is SGHTA and CDR2 is FQGTGA in the germline V gene. J was trimmed by 5 bases and V by 5 bases; bases with no gene match: 4. CDR3 amino acids: CASSPGLGTGELFF. The CDR3 DNA sequence: TGTGCCAGCAGCCCGGGACTAGGGACCGGGGAGCTGTTTTTT. The whole variable domain, remainder taken from reference TRBV7-3 and TRBJ2-2, is GAGVSQTPSNKVTEKGKYVELRCDPISGHTALYWYRQSLGQGPEFLIYFQGTGAADDSGLPNDRFFAVRPEGSVSTLKIQRTERGDSAVYLCASSPGLGTGELFFGEGSRLTVL.

This rearrangement joins TRBV6-5 to TRBJ2-7; D is unclear. In germline, CDR1 is MNHEY, CDR2 SVGAGI. The CDR3 extends over 11 amino acids. Between the trimmed V and J ends, which lost 2 bases and 6 bases, there was a span of 5 bases. CDR3 amino acids: CASSYMAEQYF. Here the CDR3 DNA reads TGTGCCAGCAGTTACATGGCCGAGCAGTACTTC.

This clone was seen just once. The rearrangement uses TRBV7-3 and TRBJ2-3; D perhaps matches TRBD2 (6 bases). The germline CDR1 and CDR2 sequences are SGHTA and FQGTGA. V was shortened by 3 bases and J by 3 bases, with 13 bases between the two germline ends. The CDR3 covers 15 residues. CDR3 DNA sequence: TGTGCCAGCAGCTTTTTCGGGGGAGTGACAGATACGCAGTATTTT. It codes for CASSFFGGVTDTQYF.

The chain joins TRBV15 to TRBJ2-5; D call uncertain. V was shortened by 5 bases and J by 5 bases, with 12 bases between the two germline ends. Germline V gene data show CDR1 as LNHNV and CDR2 as YYDKDF (reference sequence). The CDR3 totals 13 residues. The CDR3, as DNA: TGTGCCACCAGCCGCGAGTTTGTGGAGACCCAGTACTTC. This translates into CATSREFVETQYF.

Comment on this clone: The same CDR3 is also encoded by other DNA sequences in this sample. V is TRBV28 and J is TRBJ1-5, with D possibly TRBD1 on 5 matching bases. The germline V gene encodes CDR1 MDHEN and CDR2 SYDVKM. V shed 2 bases and J shed 4 bases, with 9 bases lying between them. The CDR3 has 14 residues. Here the CDR3 reads CASSLTGGNQPQHF. CDR3 nucleotides: TGTGCCAGCAGTTTAACAGGAGGGAATCAGCCCCAGCATTTT.

This rearrangement joins TRBV5-5 to TRBJ2-7; D is unclear. The germline V gene encodes CDR1 SGHKS and CDR2 YYEKEE (reference sequence). V was trimmed by 0 bases and J by 8 bases, leaving 15 bases between them. CDR3 length: 14 amino acids. Here the CDR3 reads CASSLGSSREKQYF. For the CDR3, the DNA is TGTGCCAGCAGCTTGGGGTCCTCAAGAGAGAAGCAGTACTTC. The variable domain in full, with the rest retrieved from reference TRBV5-5 and TRBJ2-7, is DAGVTQSPTHLIKTRGQQVTLRCSPISGHKSVSWYQQVLGQGPQFIFQYYEKEERGRGNFPDRFSARQFPNYSSELNVNALLLGDSALYLCASSLGSSREKQYFGPGTRLTVT.

V usage is TRBV25-1 and J usage is TRBJ1-6; tentatively, D is TRBD1 (5 bases). The V and J ends lost 2 bases and 7 bases respectively, with 15 bases between them. CDR3 length: 16 residues. Germline V CDR1 and CDR2: MGHDK, SYGVNS. Here the CDR3 reads CASSEGGVQTNSPLHF. The DNA of the CDR3 is TGTGCCAGCAGTGAAGGGGGGGTACAGACCAATTCACCCCTCCACTTT.

This chain joins TRBV4-1 and TRBJ1-2; D is possibly TRBD1 (6 bases). The CDR3 is 14 amino acids. V lost 4 bases to trimming and J lost 8 bases, with 17 bases between them. Germline CDR1 MGHRA, CDR2 YSYEKL. The CDR3 sequence: CASSLAGAPRGYTF. The CDR3, as DNA: TGCGCCAGCAGCCTCGCGGGGGCCCCTCGCGGCTACACCTTC.

This chain connects TRBV15 to TRBJ2-7; 7 bases agree with TRBD1. The trim removed 1 base at V and 0 bases at J, leaving 9 bases unmatched. Germline V gene sequence: CDR1 LNHNV, CDR2 YYDKDF (reference sequence). CDR3 length equals 17 residues. The CDR3 DNA follows: TGTGCCACCAGCAGAGGGCATAGGACAGGCCTCTCCTACGAGCAGTACTTC. Protein product: CATSRGHRTGLSYEQYF.

The chain links TRBV5-8 to TRBJ2-7, with TRBD2 as a possible D gene (6 bases). The CDR3 consists of 17 residues. Trimming took off 3 bases at V and 0 bases at J, with 19 bases between the two ends. Germline V lookup: CDR1 SGHTS, CDR2 YDEGEE. The CDR3 DNA sequence: TGTGCCAGCAGCTCGTTTCGATCGGGCGGGACCTCCTACGAGCAGTACTTC. Protein product: CASSSFRSGGTSYEQYF.

This chain links TRBV11-3 with TRBJ2-2; the match to TRBD2 covers 11 bases. V shed 5 bases, J shed 6 bases, and the junction held 11 bases outside the gene matches. The CDR3 runs 17 residues. The germline CDR1 and CDR2 sequences are SGHNT and YENEEA. The CDR3 spells CASSVGLAGGTAGELFF. The CDR3 nucleotides read TGTGCCAGCAGCGTCGGGCTAGCGGGGGGCACCGCCGGGGAGCTGTTTTTT.